The T cell receptor (beta chain) under discussion was sequenced for a study of blood T cells in healthy people across ages. It was 9.5 to 10 milliliters of peripheral blood that were drawn from each donor. Sample-barcoded 5' priming and a J-beta primer mix drove a second PCR of about 6 to 12 cycles. Every cDNA molecule bore a tag from a template-switch adaptor containing 12 random nucleotides. TCRdb independently ran MiXCR on the 5' RACE reads; one entry per CDR3 protein. Among about 290,000 distinct CDR3 sequences, less than 30% were seen once, and the ten largest hold 29%. V dropped 5 bases and J dropped 3; count of bases not matched to a gene: 13. Germline V gene sequence: CDR1 SGHAT, CDR2 FQNNGV. This CDR3 comprises 18 residues.

The sequence derives from an older woman in good health. The chain joins TRBV11-2 to TRBJ2-1; 10 positions match TRBD2. Sequencing was performed on blood. CDR3 sequence: CASSPRLAGLDYYNEQFF. CDR3 nucleotides: TGTGCCAGCAGCCCAAGACTAGCGGGTCTTGACTACTACAATGAGCAGTTCTTC.